This TCR beta chain was obtained from a study of early T cells in non-severe SARS-CoV-2 infection (dated by TCRdb to the early 2020s). Regarding the complete study: Because TCR sequencing relied on bulk RNA taken from unsorted whole blood, pairing of alpha and beta chains was not possible.

A case-control design nested within a healthcare worker cohort in London, UK, was used, with weekly nasopharyngeal swab PCR tests and blood sampling performed. Healthcare workers were recruited during the week of the UK lockdown, between 23 and 31 March 2020, and followed weekly for up to roughly 16 weeks. The investigation overall reported the following: VDJdb matching was skewed toward anti-spike CD8 responses and likely underestimated virus-specific expansions, missing private and CD4 specificities.

There are many counts of this clonotype. No antigen is known for it. Within one base of it there is no much larger clone, and no base qualities were kept. Libraries were made using 5' RACE. The reads were generated on a NextSeq 500. To correct for sequencing error and PCR bias, the TCR library protocol tagged individual cDNA molecules with unique molecular identifiers. TCR alpha and beta chains were both sequenced, and the abundances of alpha and beta sequences in each sample were closely correlated with each other. In the paper's pipeline: Decombinator V4 was used to annotate TCR sequences for V gene, J gene and CDR3. Expanded TCRs were defined as changing significantly between any two time points under a Poisson model with p below 0.0001. TCR abundances were normalised to the total number of TCRs sequenced in each sample and reported as counts per million. MAIT TCRs were defined by TRAV1-2 paired with TRAJ12, TRAJ20 or TRAJ33, and iNKT TCRs by TRAV10 paired with TRAJ18. VDJdb, accessed on 1 November 2021, was searched for TCRs annotated for CMV, EBV and SARS-CoV-2, and TCRs annotated for more than one antigen were excluded. The public reads were quality trimmed at Q25 with fastp and then assembled into clones with MiXCR by TCRdb, keeping productive beta chains. Each entry is one CDR3 protein sequence, shown with its most common DNA and genes. These V and J calls rely on TCRdb rather than the paper's analysis. The sample table lists 60,000 to 75,000 distinct CDR3 sequences, 9.5% to 12% of them with a count of one. 5.7% of the sample goes to the ten largest clones.

As encoded in the germline V gene, CDR1 is SNHLY while CDR2 is FYNNEI. The trim is 2 bases for V and 3 bases for J, with a gap of 14 bases between the germline ends. The CDR3 sequence holds 16 residues, the cysteine and phenylalanine included. Kept here is only the CDR3 DNA, which spans 48 bases and is read in frame from base 1. The source of this sequence is an adult who was a healthcare worker with PCR-confirmed SARS-CoV-2 infection or an uninfected control (not recorded which). The source material was whole blood, sampled at baseline. Here the chain combines TRBV2 and TRBJ2-1, with TRBD1 tentatively as D gene (6 bases match). The DNA reads as follows: TGTGCCAGCAGTGAATTGCAGGGGTCCATCTACAATGAGCAGTTCTTC. Its translation is CASSELQGSIYNEQFF.